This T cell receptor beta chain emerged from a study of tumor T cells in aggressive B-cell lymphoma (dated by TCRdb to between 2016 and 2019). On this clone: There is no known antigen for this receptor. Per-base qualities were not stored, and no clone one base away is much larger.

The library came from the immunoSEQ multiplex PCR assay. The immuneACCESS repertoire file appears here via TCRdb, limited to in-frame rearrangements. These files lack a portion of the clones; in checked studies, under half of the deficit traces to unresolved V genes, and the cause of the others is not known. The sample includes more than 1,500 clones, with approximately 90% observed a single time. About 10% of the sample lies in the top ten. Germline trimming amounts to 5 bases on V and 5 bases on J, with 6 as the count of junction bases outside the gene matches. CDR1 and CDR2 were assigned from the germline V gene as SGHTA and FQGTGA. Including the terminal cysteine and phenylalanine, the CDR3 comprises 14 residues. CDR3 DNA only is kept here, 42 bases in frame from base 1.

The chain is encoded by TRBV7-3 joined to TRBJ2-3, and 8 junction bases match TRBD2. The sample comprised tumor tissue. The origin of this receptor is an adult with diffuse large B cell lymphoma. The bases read TGTGCCAGCAGCGAGTGGAGCGGGGGAGATACGCAGTATTTT. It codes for CASSEWSGGDTQYF.